This paragraph reports one T cell receptor (beta chain). Its antigen remains unidentified. The CDR3 has 16 residues. Looked up from germline, CDR1 is MDHEN and CDR2 is SYDVKM. V was shortened by 5 bases and J by 1 base, with 18 bases between the two germline ends. The data originate from a study of shared clonotypes between healthy human individuals. Across the whole study: CD4 naive and memory got three plates each, CD8 naive two, CD8 memory one. Study-level findings and limits: The four-donor shared clonotypes exceeded non-shared clonotypes in generation probability, with non-shared ones scoring lower.

Nashville, Tennessee was home to all donors, each a Caucasian adult. Generated by immunoSEQ multiplex PCR, the TCRdb table keeps only in-frame clones and is missing some. This sample yields about 2.4 million clones, of which roughly 93% are seen a single time; 0.36% belongs to the top ten. Source material: naive CD4+ T cells from PBMCs. This sample's subset: CD45RA+ positively selected. The sequence derives from a man aged 18 to 30 in good health. Some clones in this sample may be carry-over from other donors' samples. The chain uses TRBV28 and TRBJ2-7; D assignment may be TRBD1 or TRBD2 (5 bases each). The CDR3 sequence: CASSAPHRDGSYEQYF. The CDR3 DNA is TGTGCCAGCAGTGCTCCCCACCGGGACGGTTCCTACGAGCAGTACTTC.